This T cell receptor beta chain was obtained from a study of blood T cell repertoires in COVID-19. Study as a whole: Some COVID-19 samples were acute and others convalescent; all came from the United States, Italy and Spain. In each case, the material was cDNA or gDNA derived from T cells, B-cell-depleted T cells, or PBMCs.

V trimming: 5 bases; J trimming: 1 base; junction bases outside the gene matches: 6. Germline lookup yields CDR1 SEHNR and CDR2 FQNEAQ (reference sequence). CDR3 length: 15 residues. In the original processing: Scientists estimated how many nucleated cells there were by amplifying reference gene primers. Assay used: immunoSEQ multiplex PCR; TCRdb lists only in-frame clones, some missing. V, J and clone size are taken as reported in that table, and D and trimming were inferred from the DNA itself. This sample has some 120,000 clones; around four fifths occur once, and the top ten carry 25%. Sample: peripheral blood. J is TRBJ2-3 and V is TRBV7-9; TRBD1 matches 7 bases. The origin of this receptor is a human donor in a cohort sampled during active COVID-19. CDR3 sequence: CASSPGTAGTDTQYF. In DNA, the CDR3 is TGTGCCAGCAGCCCCGGGACAGCCGGCACAGATACGCAGTATTTT.